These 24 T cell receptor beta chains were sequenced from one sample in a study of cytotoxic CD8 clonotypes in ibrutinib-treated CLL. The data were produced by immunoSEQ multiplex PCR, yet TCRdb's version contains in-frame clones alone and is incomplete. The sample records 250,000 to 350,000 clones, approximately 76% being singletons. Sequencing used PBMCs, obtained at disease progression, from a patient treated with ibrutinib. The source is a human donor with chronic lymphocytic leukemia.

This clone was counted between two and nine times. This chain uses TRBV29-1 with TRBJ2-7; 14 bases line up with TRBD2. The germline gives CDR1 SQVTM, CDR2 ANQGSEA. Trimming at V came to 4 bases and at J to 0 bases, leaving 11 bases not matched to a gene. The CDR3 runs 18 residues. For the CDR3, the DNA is TGCAGCGTTGGGCGGACCGGGACTAGCGGGGGCCGCTCCTACGAGCAGTACTTC. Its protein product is CSVGRTGTSGGRSYEQYF.

The CDR3 protein is CASSSVGPRDTEAFF. The CDR3 DNA is TGTGCCAGCAGTTCTGTAGGACCCCGGGACACTGAAGCTTTCTTT. The chain combines TRBV6-5 with TRBJ1-1, with D hard to call. The CDR3 extends over 15 amino acids. The V gene's germline CDR1 is MNHEY and CDR2 SVGAGI. Trimming cost V 4 bases and J 3 bases, with 15 bases left between them.

The CDR3 region is CSVPQGSNYGYTF. The CDR3 coding sequence is TGCAGCGTGCCGCAGGGGTCGAACTATGGCTACACCTTC. This chain joins TRBV29-1 and TRBJ1-2, with D perhaps TRBD1 (6 bases). V was cut by 6 bases and J by 2 bases, with 13 bases left in between. In germline, CDR1 is SQVTM, CDR2 ANQGSEA. The CDR3 is 13 amino acids.

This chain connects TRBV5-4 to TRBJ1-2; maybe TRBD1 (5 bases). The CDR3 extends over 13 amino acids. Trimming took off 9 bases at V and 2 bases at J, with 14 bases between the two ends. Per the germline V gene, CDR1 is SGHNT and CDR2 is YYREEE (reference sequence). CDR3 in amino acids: CAIKPWGNYGYTF. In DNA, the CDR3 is TGTGCCATCAAGCCCTGGGGGAACTATGGCTACACCTTC.

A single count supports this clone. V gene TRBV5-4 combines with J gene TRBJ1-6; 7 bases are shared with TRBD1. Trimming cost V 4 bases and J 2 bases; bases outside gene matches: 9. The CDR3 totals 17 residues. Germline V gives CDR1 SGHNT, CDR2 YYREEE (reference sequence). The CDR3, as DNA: TGTGCCAGCAGCCCTAACAGGGGCTGGACCTATAATTCACCCCTCCACTTT. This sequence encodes CASSPNRGWTYNSPLHF.

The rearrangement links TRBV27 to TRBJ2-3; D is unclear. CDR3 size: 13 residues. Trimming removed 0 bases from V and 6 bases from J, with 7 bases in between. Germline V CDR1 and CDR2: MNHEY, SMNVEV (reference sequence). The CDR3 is CASSLSWQDTQYF. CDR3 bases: TGTGCCAGCAGTTTATCCTGGCAGGATACGCAGTATTTT.

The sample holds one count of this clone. The CDR3, as DNA: TGTGCCAGAACTTTTTTGGGGACAGATACGCAGTATTTT. Amino acid sequence: CARTFLGTDTQYF. The rearrangement uses TRBV25-1 and TRBJ2-3; D is ambiguous. The CDR3 covers 13 residues. The V and J ends lost 9 bases and 3 bases respectively, with 13 bases between them. The germline gives CDR1 MGHDK, CDR2 SYGVNS.

The CDR3 DNA reads TGTGCCAGCAGTTTTTCGGGAGGACCTATTAATGAAAAACTGTTTTTT. The encoded protein is CASSFSGGPINEKLFF. V usage is TRBV28 and J usage is TRBJ1-4; the D is unclear. The ends were cut back, 3 bases at V and 4 bases at J, with 15 bases in the middle. The germline V gene has CDR1 MDHEN and CDR2 SYDVKM. CDR3 size: 16 residues.

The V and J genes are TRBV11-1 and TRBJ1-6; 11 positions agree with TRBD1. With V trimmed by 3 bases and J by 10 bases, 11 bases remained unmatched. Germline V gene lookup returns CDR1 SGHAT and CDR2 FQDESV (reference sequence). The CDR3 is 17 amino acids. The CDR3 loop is CASSLMGQGVPGSPLHF. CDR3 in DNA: TGTGCCAGCAGCTTGATGGGACAGGGGGTGCCGGGATCACCCCTCCACTTT.

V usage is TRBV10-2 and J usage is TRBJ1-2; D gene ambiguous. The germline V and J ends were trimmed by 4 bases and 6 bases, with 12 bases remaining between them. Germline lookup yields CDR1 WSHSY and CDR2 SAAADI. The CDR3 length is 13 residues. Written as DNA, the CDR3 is TGCGCCAGCAGTGCGCGACCGGAAAATGGCTACACCTTC. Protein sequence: CASSARPENGYTF.

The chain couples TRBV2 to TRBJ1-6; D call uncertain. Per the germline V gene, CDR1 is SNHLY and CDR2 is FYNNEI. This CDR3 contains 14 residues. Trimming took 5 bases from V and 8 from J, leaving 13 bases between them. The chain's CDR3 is CASSLTRSDSPLHF. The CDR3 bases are TGTGCCAGCAGTCTAACTAGGAGCGATTCACCCCTCCACTTT. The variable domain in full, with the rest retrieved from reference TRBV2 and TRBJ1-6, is EPEVTQTPSHQVTQMGQEVILRCVPISNHLYFYWYRQILGQKVEFLVSFYNNEISEKSEIFDDQFSVERPDGSNFTLKIRSTKLEDSAMYFCASSLTRSDSPLHFGNGTRLTVT.

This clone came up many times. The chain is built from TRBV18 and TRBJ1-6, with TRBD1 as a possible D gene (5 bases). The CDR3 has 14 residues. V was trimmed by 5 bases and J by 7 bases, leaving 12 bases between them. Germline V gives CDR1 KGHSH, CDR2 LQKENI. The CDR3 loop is CASSGGTPNSPLHF. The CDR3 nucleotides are TGTGCCAGCTCAGGGGGGACTCCCAATTCACCCCTCCACTTT.

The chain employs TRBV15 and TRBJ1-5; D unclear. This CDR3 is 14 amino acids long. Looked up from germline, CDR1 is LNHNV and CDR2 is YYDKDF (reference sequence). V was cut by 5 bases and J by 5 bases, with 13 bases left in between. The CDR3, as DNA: TGTGCCACCAGCCGCCCCGAGACGTATCAGCCCCAGCATTTT. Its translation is CATSRPETYQPQHF.

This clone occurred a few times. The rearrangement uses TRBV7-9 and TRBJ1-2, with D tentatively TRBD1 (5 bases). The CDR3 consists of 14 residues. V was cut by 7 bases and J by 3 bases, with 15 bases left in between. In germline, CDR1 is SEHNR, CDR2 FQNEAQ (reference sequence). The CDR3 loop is CASIPLDKHYGYTF. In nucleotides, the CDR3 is TGTGCCAGCATCCCCTTGGACAAGCACTATGGCTACACCTTC.

The CDR3 protein is CASSKGQGRTKNIQYF. The DNA of the CDR3 is TGTGCCAGCAGCAAAGGACAGGGACGGACCAAAAACATTCAGTACTTC. The V gene is TRBV14, the J gene TRBJ2-4; 8 bases match TRBD1. The V segment lost 5 bases and the J segment 2 bases; nucleotides outside the gene matches: 8. This CDR3 is 16 amino acids long. Per germline, CDR1 SGHDN and CDR2 FVKESK.

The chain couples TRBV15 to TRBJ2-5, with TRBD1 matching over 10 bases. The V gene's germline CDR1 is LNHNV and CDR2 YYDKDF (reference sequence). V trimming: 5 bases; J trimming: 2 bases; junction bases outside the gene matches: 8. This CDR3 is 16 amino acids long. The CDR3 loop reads CATSGWTGGAQETQYF. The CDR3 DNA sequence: TGTGCCACCAGCGGCTGGACAGGGGGAGCTCAAGAGACCCAGTACTTC. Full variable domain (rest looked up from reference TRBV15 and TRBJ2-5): DAMVIQNPRYQVTQFGKPVTLSCSQTLNHNVMYWYQQKSSQAPKLLFHYYDKDFNNEADTPDNFQSRRPNTSFCFLDIRSPGLGDTAMYLCATSGWTGGAQETQYFGPGTRLLVL.

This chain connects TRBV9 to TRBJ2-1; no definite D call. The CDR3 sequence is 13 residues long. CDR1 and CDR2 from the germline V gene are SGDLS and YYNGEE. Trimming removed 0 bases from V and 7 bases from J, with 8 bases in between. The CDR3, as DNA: TGTGCCAGCAGCGTAGTTCCTAGGAATGAGCAGTTCTTC. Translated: CASSVVPRNEQFF.

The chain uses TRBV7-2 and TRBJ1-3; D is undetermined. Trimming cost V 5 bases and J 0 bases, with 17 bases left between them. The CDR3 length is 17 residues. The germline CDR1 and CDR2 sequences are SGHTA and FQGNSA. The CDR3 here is CASSQKRPGTSGNTIYF. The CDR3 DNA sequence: TGTGCCAGCAGCCAAAAGCGGCCCGGAACCTCTGGAAACACCATATATTTT.

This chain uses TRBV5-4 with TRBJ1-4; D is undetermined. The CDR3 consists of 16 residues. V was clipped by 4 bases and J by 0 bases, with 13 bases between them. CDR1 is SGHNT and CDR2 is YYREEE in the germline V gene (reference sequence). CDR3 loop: CASSPGSPATNEKLFF. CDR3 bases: TGTGCCAGCAGCCCCGGGAGCCCTGCAACTAATGAAAAACTGTTTTTT.

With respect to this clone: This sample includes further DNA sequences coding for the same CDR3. CDR3 amino acids: CSVGGDTQYF. The CDR3 DNA follows: TGCAGCGTTGGAGGTGATACGCAGTATTTT. This chain connects TRBV29-1 to TRBJ2-3; D is undetermined. Looked up from germline, CDR1 is SQVTM and CDR2 is ANQGSEA. The CDR3 totals 10 residues. V was shortened by 4 bases and J by 6 bases, with 5 bases between the two germline ends.

This CDR3 is CASSAPGTGTYEQYF. CDR3 nucleotides: TGTGCCAGCAGTGCCCCCGGGACAGGGACTTACGAGCAGTACTTC. V usage is TRBV27 and J usage is TRBJ2-7, with TRBD1 identical over 9 bases. The ends lost 5 bases at V and 4 bases at J; junction bases unmatched: 9. Germline V gene sequence: CDR1 MNHEY, CDR2 SMNVEV (reference sequence). The CDR3 extends over 15 amino acids.

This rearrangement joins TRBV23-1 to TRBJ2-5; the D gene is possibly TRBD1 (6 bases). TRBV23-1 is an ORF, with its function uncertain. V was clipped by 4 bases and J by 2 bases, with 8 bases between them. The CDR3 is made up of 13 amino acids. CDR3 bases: TGCGCCAGCAGTCCAGGACAGCAAGAGACCCAGTACTTC. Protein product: CASSPGQQETQYF.

The CDR3 region has the DNA TGTGCCAGCAGCGGCGGCGGGACAGTAGCTGGAAACACCATATATTTT. It specifies CASSGGGTVAGNTIYF. The V call is TRBV5-4, the J call TRBJ1-3; TRBD1 agrees at 7 bases. J lost 2 bases, V lost 4 bases, and 9 bases had no gene match. Germline loops: CDR1 SGHNT, CDR2 YYREEE (reference sequence). The CDR3 runs 16 residues. Filled out from reference TRBV5-4 and TRBJ1-3, the complete variable domain reads ETGVTQSPTHLIKTRGQQVTLRCSSQSGHNTVSWYQQALGQGPQFIFQYYREEENGRGNFPPRFSGLQFPNYSSELNVNALELDDSALYLCASSGGGTVAGNTIYFGEGSWLTVV.

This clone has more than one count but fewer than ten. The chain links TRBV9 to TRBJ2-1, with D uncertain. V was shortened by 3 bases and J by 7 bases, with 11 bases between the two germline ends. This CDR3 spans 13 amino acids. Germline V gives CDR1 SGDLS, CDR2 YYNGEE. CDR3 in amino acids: CASSGGWSNEQFF. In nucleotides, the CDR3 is TGTGCCAGCAGCGGTGGTTGGTCTAATGAGCAGTTCTTC.